Given below is one T cell receptor beta chain in context. The antigen is unknown. Profiled with immunoSEQ multiplex PCR; TCRdb holds only in-frame clones, not every one. The sample has over 11,000 clones; about 78% are singletons. CDR1 SGHRS and CDR2 YFSETQ come from the germline V gene. The CDR3 runs 16 residues. Trimming cost V 3 bases and J 2 bases, with 15 bases left between them. The data were obtained in a study of PD-1 blockade in classical Hodgkin lymphoma. Study observations and caveats: The diversity seen at baseline in complete responders resembled that of newly diagnosed patients.

Every patient relapsed after autologous stem cell transplantation, and brentuximab vedotin exposure varied. This sequence joins TRBV5-1 and TRBJ1-3; possible D gene TRBD1, 6 bases. This TCR derives from a human donor with classical Hodgkin lymphoma. Material: peripheral blood mononuclear cells (PBMCs), obtained before the second cycle of nivolumab. The CDR3 spells CASSYLQGIAGNTIYF. In DNA form, the CDR3 reads TGCGCCAGCAGCTACTTACAGGGAATAGCTGGAAACACCATATATTTT.